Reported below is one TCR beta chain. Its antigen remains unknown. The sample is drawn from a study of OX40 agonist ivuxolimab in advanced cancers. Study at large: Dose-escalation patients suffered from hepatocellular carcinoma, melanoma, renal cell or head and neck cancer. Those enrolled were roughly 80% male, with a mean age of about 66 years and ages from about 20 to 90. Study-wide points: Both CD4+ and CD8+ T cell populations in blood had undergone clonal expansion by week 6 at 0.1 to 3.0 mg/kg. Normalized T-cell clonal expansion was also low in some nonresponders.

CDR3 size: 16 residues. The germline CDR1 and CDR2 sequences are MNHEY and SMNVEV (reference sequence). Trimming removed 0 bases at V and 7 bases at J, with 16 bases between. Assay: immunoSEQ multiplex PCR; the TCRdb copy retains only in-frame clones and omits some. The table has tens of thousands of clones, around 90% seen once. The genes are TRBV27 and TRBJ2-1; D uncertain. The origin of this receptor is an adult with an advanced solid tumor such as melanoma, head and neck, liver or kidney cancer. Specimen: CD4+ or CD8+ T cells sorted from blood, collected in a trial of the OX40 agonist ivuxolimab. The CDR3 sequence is CASSLSPGDPWNEQFF. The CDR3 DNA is TGTGCCAGCAGTTTATCGCCAGGCGATCCTTGGAATGAGCAGTTCTTC.